This T cell receptor beta chain was sequenced during a study of cytomegalovirus exposure and HLA in healthy donors (dated by TCRdb to 2016 to 2017). For the study in its entirety: According to an earlier analysis of around 600 of the donors, roughly 180 million T cells yielded roughly 100 million unique TCR beta sequences and about 300 Gb of sequence data. Around 320 gigabases of sequencing data and approximately 93 million unique TCR sequences were included in an early release covering about 700 HLA-typed donors. Of the roughly 430 genotyped donors, about 80% fell in the genetic ancestry cluster associated with self-reported Caucasian donors. The aim of the study was to test whether cataloging public T cell receptors could identify signatures of past pathogen exposure. The T cell repertoires of some 670 subjects were profiled by immunosequencing and related to cytomegalovirus serostatus. Along with the roughly 610-subject first cohort, a separate validation cohort of 120 different subjects was used. High-throughput TCR immunosequencing, statistical association of individual TCRs with disease status, and machine learning were combined to predict cytomegalovirus infection status. A later analysis re-analyzed previously published TCR beta repertoires from hundreds of donors and added high-resolution HLA genotyping to study TCR occurrence patterns. The later analysis used no new phenotypic data to find candidate immune exposures, relying instead on TCR beta sequences and their occurrence across donors. An earlier analysis of a few hundred of the donors applied high-throughput TCR beta sequencing to assess whether each TCR beta V gene segment acted as functional or pseudogenic. Alongside the repertoire data, information on donor age, sex, ethnicity and CMV serostatus was compiled. In a later genetic analysis, genome-wide SNP genotypes for about 55% of the roughly 700 donors were used, and that subset was treated as a discovery cohort. All discovery cohort repertoires had been generated on a single sequencing platform. Both class I and class II loci were covered by HLA typing, at four-digit resolution. The number of donors typed differed by locus, with 629-630 for A, B, C, DRB1 and DQB1, around 500 for DQA1, 606 for DPA1, and approximately 470 for DPB1. Because of strong linkage in the cohort, roughly five DR-DQ haplotypes were treated as single units for association and clustering. On average, 235,054 unique TCR beta nucleotide sequences were sequenced per donor among about 400 genotyped donors of the cohort, with roughly 18% of those sequences being non-productive.

The investigation overall reported the following: Only TCR beta chains were sequenced in this cohort, and the absence of alpha or paired-chain data limited detectable features. A further reported finding was that TCR beta sequences accurately predicted the HLA-A and HLA-B alleles for most subjects in the first cohort. Linkage disequilibrium might explain the correlated functional status among segregating V segments, but an unknown experimental factor could not be ruled out. Several of the top co-occurrence clusters appeared to be linked to parvovirus B19, influenza, CMV and Epstein-Barr virus, according to a later analysis. A later analysis associated 15,000 to 20,000 TCR beta sequences with specific HLA alleles at a false discovery rate of 0.05. Because counts were too low, seventeen rarely observed V segments, including chromosome 9 orphons, were excluded from the earlier analysis of several hundred of the donors. In a later genetic analysis, fewer N-insertions in productive TCRs were reported among donors in an Asian-associated ancestry cluster than the approximately 630-donor mean. A cluster of highly shared sequence variants was judged likely to be a technical artifact of the sequencing pipeline. Sequencing depth was assumed to be roughly uniform across donors in the presence/absence analyses, though that assumption may not hold. A later analysis found that most CMV-associated TCR beta chains appeared HLA-restricted, with HLA associations seemingly driven largely by CMV exposure. Because HLA typing was missing for some donors at each locus, association tests included only the typed subset. The classifier was reported to diagnose cytomegalovirus status with high specificity and sensitivity in both the original cohort and the validation cohort. Some IMGT-functional V segments, including TRBV6-2 and TRBV6-3, could not be distinguished by the 87-base-pair reads and were therefore excluded. While some public TCRs were present in many individuals, most TCR sequences turned up only very rarely across donors. Immune exposure information for the cohort was limited to CMV serostatus. In vitro tests confirmed that a few of the cytomegalovirus-associated TCR beta chains recognize cytomegalovirus antigens. When HLA alleles, especially DR and DQ, strongly co-occurred, TCR associations were difficult to assign to individual alleles. In an earlier analysis of about 550 of the donors, most TCR beta V segments were observed in productive rearrangements about 90% or about 30% of the time, broadly matching IMGT annotations. In a later analysis, TCR association rates were found to vary across HLA loci, with the most associated TCRs seen for DRB1 alleles and the fewest for HLA-C alleles. In a later genetic analysis, a missense DCLRE1C variant was associated with V-gene and J-gene trimming of TCR beta chains, and the association was replicated in an independent cohort. Compared with equally common non-associated chains, HLA-associated TCR beta chains in a later analysis were more clonally expanded and had lower generation probabilities. The study gave a list of more than 150 TCR beta chains associated with cytomegalovirus. The authors suggested that the approach could potentially be generalized to other disease states and immunological phenotypes.

The cohort consisted of some 670 healthy bone marrow donors. At the time of sampling, every cohort member was nominally healthy, though immune exposures that went unrecorded were likely present. The donor tested CMV seropositive and was one of the 289 seropositive cohort members. Each donor provided a peripheral blood sample, and peripheral blood mononuclear cells were used for TCR beta sequencing. Genomic DNA was extracted from the blood cell samples with the Qiagen DNeasy Blood Extraction Kit. V was cut back by 11 bases and J by 1 base, leaving a gap of 20 bases between them. Reading from cysteine to phenylalanine, the CDR3 counts 16 amino acids. Only the CDR3 portion is preserved as DNA: 48 bases, with reading frame beginning at the first base. The CDR1 and CDR2 encoded by the germline V gene (reference sequence) are MNHNY and SVGAGI. Receptors were amplified or captured by the immunoSEQ multiplex PCR assay. For the multiplex PCR, a mixture combining 60 forward primers for TCR Vbeta segments and 13 reverse primers for TCR Jbeta segments was used. The CDR3 region of rearranged TCR beta genes was amplified from genomic DNA by a multiplex PCR assay. On the Illumina HiSeq System, the amplified TCR beta libraries were sequenced as 87-base-pair reads. The original methods were these. In a later analysis, roughly 80 million unique TCR beta chains were counted across the roughly 610 repertoires, and approximately 11 million of these chains were shared by at least two donors. To remove PCR and sequencing errors, raw reads were error-corrected and collapsed into unique sequences using a nearest-neighbor algorithm that merged closely related sequences. V, D and J gene segments were assigned by aligning CDR3 sequences to IMGT reference sequences. For a sequence to be retained, at least a six-nucleotide match to both a V gene segment and a J gene segment was required. Rearrangements were called productive when the CDR3 lacked stop codons and stayed in frame with V and J; all others were non-productive. CDR3 was defined by IMGT convention, running from the second conserved V-encoded cysteine to the conserved J-encoded phenylalanine. The earlier analysis of a few hundred of the donors excluded any sequence lacking an unambiguous match to a single V gene segment. An earlier analysis of over 450 of the donors classified V segments as functional when productive rearrangements were above 56.7% and as segregating when the standard deviation between donors was above 5%. A statistical classification framework was developed to diagnose cytomegalovirus status using the catalog of TCR beta chain sequences. In a later analysis, V and J genes were assigned by comparing TCR nucleotide sequences against IMGT/GENE-DB human TR gene sequences. The TCRdist pipeline was used in a later analysis to assign CDR3 sequences and most-parsimonious VDJ recombination scenarios. In a later analysis, each TCR beta chain was defined by its CDR3 amino acid sequence together with its V-gene family, and reads lacking a unique V-gene family were excluded. As a way to deal with suspected cross-contamination and a sequencing artifact, a later analysis dropped 450 to 600 nucleotide sequences that were highly shared and had low generation probability. In a later analysis, a clonal expansion index for each public chain was calculated from normalized within-repertoire ranks of inferred template counts. A later analysis computed generation probabilities with a VDJ recombination model fitted to out-of-frame rearrangements, and checked the results against IGoR. A later analysis scored TCR-TCR, TCR-HLA and TCR-CMV co-occurrence with hypergeometric tests, applying a repertoire-size bias correction to TCR pairs. False discovery rates were estimated in a later analysis by permuting HLA or CMV assignments 20 times. A later analysis grouped co-occurring TCRs with DBSCAN, adding TCRdist sequence similarity when clustering within HLA-allele-positive subsets. Co-occurrence clustering excluded repertoires with fewer than 30,000 or more than 120,000 public chains, plus five with anomalous nucleotide sharing. Entries here come from immuneACCESS through TCRdb and include only in-frame sequences with V and J called. Some clones fail to appear in such tables; in the studies checked, an unresolved V gene covers under half of the shortfall, and the cause of the remainder is unknown. V and J calls and clone size are as listed in that table; D and trimming were resolved from the DNA. The sample table holds around 70,000 clones, of which around two thirds were seen once. Together, the top ten hold around 4.7% of the sample.

Concerning this clone: The antigen it recognizes is unknown. Within one base of it there is no much larger clone, and no base qualities were kept.

The sequenced sample consisted of PBMCs. The sequence links TRBV6-6 to TRBJ2-2; the D region possibly corresponds to TRBD1 (6 bases align). This TCR derives from a man aged 55 to 70 in good health and CMV-seropositive. CDR3 reads: CAHRVSDRMNTGELFF. In nucleotides, the sequence is TGTGCCCATCGGGTAAGCGACAGGATGAACACCGGGGAGCTGTTTTTT.